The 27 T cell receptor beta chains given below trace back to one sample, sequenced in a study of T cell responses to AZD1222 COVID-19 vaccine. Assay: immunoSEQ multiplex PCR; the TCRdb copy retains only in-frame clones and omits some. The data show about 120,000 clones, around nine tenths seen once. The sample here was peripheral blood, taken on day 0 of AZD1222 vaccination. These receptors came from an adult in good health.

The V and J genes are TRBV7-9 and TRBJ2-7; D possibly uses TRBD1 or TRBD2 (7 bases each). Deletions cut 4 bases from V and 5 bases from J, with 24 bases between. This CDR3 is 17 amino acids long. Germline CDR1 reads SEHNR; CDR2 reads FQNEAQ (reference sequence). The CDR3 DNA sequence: TGTGCCAGCAGCTCCCCCCCTGGGGAGGGGGCGCAGGACGAGCAGTACTTC. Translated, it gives CASSSPPGEGAQDEQYF.

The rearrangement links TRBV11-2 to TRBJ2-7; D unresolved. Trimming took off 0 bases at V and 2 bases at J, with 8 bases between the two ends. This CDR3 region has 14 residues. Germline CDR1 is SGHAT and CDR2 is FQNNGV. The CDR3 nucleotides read TGTGCCAGCAGCTTAGATGGGCTAGCCTACGAGCAGTACTTC. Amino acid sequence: CASSLDGLAYEQYF.

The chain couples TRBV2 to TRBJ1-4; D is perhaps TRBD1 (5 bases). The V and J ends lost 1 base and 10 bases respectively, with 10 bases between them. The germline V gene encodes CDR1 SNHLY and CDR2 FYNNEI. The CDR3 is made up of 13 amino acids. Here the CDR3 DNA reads TGTGCCAGCAGTGAAGGGTGGGGCGTAAAACTGTTTTTT. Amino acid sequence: CASSEGWGVKLFF.

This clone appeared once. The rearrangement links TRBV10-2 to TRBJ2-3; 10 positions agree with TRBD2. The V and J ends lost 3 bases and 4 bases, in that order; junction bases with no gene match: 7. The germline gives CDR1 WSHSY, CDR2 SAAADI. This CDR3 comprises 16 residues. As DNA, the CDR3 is TGCGCCAGCAGTGACCCAGCGGGAGGGCGGTCAGATACGCAGTATTTT. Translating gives CASSDPAGGRSDTQYF.

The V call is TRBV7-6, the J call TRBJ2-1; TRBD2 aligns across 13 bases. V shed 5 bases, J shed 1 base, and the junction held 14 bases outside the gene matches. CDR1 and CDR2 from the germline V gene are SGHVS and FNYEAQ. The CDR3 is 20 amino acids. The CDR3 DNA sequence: TGTGCCAGCAGCCCCGGGACTAGCGGGACTTTTTTTCTGTCCTACAATGAGCAGTTCTTC. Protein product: CASSPGTSGTFFLSYNEQFF.

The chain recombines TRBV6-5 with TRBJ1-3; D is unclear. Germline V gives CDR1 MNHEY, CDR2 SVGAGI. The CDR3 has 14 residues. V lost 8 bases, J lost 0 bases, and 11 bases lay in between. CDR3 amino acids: CASEISSSGNTIYF. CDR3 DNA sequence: TGTGCCAGCGAGATAAGCTCCTCTGGAAACACCATATATTTT.

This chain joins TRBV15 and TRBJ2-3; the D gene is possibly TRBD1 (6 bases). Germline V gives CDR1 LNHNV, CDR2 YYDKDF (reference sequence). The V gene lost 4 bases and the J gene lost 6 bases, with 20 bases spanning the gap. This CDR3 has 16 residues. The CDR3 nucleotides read TGTGCCACCAGCAAACCCCAGGGGCCAGGACGGGATACGCAGTATTTT. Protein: CATSKPQGPGRDTQYF.

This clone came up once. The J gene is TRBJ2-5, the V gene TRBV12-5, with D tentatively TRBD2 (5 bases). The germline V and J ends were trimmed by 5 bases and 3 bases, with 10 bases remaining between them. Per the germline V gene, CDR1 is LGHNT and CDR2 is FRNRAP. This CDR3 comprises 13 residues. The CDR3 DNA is TGTGCTAGTGGTCCGTCGGGGAAAGAGACCCAGTACTTC. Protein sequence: CASGPSGKETQYF.

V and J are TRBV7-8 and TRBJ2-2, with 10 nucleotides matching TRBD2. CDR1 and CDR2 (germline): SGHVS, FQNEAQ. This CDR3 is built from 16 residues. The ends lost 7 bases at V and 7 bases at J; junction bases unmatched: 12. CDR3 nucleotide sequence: TGTGCCAGCACGACAGGGCTAGCGGGAGTTGTCGGGGAGCTGTTTTTT. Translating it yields CASTTGLAGVVGELFF. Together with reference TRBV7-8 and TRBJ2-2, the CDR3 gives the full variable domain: GAGVSQSPRYKVAKRGQDVALRCDPISGHVSLFWYQQALGQGPEFLTYFQNEAQLDKSGLPSDRFFAERPEGSVSTLKIQRTQQEDSAVYLCASTTGLAGVVGELFFGEGSRLTVL.

The CDR3 region is CASSGQRGYTFTQYF. The DNA of the CDR3 is TGTGCCAGCAGCGGACAGAGGGGGTACACGTTTACGCAGTATTTT. This chain links TRBV28 with TRBJ2-3; weak D call: TRBD1 (6 bases). Trimming removed 6 bases at V and 8 bases at J, with 21 bases between. Germline loops: CDR1 MDHEN, CDR2 SYDVKM. The CDR3 runs 15 residues.

CDR3 loop: CASSYGTTGNTIYF. The CDR3 region has the DNA TGTGCCAGCAGTTACGGGACTACTGGAAACACCATATATTTT. The chain employs TRBV28 and TRBJ1-3, with D perhaps matching TRBD1 (5 bases). Trimming stripped 4 bases from V and 2 bases from J, with 9 bases between. The CDR3 spans 14 residues. Germline V lookup: CDR1 MDHEN, CDR2 SYDVKM.

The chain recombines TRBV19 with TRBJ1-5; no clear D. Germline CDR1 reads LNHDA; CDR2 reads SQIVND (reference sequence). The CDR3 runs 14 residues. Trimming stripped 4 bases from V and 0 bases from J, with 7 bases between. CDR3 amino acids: CASSTDGSNQPQHF. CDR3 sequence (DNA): TGTGCCAGTAGTACGGACGGTAGCAATCAGCCCCAGCATTTT. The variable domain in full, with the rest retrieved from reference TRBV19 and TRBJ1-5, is DGGITQSPKYLFRKEGQNVTLSCEQNLNHDAMYWYRQDPGQGLRLIYYSQIVNDFQKGDIAEGYSVSREKKESFPLTVTSAQKNPTAFYLCASSTDGSNQPQHFGDGTRLSIL.

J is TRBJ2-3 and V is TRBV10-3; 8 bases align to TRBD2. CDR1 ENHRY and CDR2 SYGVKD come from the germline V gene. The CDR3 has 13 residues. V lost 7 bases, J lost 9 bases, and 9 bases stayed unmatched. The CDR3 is CAINPERGKTQYF. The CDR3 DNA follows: TGTGCCATCAATCCCGAGCGGGGGAAAACGCAGTATTTT.

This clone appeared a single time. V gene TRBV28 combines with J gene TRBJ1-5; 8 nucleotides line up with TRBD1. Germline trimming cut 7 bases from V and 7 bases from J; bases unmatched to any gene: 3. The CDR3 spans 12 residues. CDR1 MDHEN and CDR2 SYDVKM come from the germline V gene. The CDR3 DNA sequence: TGTGCCAGCACAAGACAGGGGCAGCCCCAGCATTTT. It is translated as CASTRQGQPQHF.

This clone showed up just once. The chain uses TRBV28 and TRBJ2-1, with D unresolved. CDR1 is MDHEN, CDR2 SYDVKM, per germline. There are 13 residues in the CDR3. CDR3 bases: TGTACCTCAGTCCCGAGCTCCTACAATGAGCAGTTCTTC. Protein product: CTSVPSSYNEQFF.

The CDR3 region is CASSLIGTLNTGELFF. The CDR3 nucleotides read TGTGCCAGCAGCTTGATAGGGACTCTGAACACCGGGGAGCTGTTTTTT. J is TRBJ2-2 and V is TRBV5-4; weak D call: TRBD2 (6 bases). V dropped 1 base and J dropped 1 base, with 11 bases sitting between them. The CDR3 has 16 amino acids. Germline values: CDR1 SGHNT, CDR2 YYREEE (reference sequence).

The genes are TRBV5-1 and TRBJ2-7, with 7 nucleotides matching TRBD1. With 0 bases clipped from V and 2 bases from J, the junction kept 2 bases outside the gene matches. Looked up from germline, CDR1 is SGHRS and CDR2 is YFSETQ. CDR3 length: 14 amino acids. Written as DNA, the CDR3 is TGCGCCAGCAGCTTGGGGGACAGTCCCTACGAGCAGTACTTC. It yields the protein CASSLGDSPYEQYF.

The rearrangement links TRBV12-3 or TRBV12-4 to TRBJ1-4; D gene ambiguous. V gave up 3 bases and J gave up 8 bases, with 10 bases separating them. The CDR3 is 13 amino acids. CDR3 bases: TGTGCCAGCAGTTTCTCCAGTCGGGAAAAACTGTTTTTT. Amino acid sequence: CASSFSSREKLFF.

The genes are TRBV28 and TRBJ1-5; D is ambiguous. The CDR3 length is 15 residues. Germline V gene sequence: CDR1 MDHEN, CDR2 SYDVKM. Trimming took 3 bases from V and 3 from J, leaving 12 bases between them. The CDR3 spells CASSFRGSPNQPQHF. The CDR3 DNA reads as TGTGCCAGCAGTTTTCGCGGCAGCCCCAATCAGCCCCAGCATTTT.

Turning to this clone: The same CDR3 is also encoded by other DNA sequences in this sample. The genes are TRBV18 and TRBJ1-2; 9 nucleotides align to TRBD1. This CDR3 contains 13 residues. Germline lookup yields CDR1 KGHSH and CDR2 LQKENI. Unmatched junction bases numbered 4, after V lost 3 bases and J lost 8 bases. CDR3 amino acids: CASSPGQGGGYTF. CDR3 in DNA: TGTGCCAGCTCACCGGGACAGGGAGGAGGCTACACCTTC.

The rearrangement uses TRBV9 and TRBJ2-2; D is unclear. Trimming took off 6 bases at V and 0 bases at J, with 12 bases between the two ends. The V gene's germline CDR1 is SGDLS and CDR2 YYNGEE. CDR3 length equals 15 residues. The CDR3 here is CASNTFNANTGELFF. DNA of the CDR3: TGTGCCAGCAATACATTCAACGCGAACACCGGGGAGCTGTTTTTT.

This chain's CDR3 is CASSLNIRAGRRTYNEQFF. The DNA of the CDR3 is TGTGCCAGCAGTTTAAATATCCGGGCAGGGCGGAGGACTTACAATGAGCAGTTCTTC. This chain connects TRBV27 to TRBJ2-1; D is perhaps TRBD1 or TRBD2 (5 bases each). The CDR3 sequence is 19 residues long. V was pared by 2 bases and J by 4 bases, with 24 bases between. Germline V CDR1 and CDR2: MNHEY, SMNVEV (reference sequence).

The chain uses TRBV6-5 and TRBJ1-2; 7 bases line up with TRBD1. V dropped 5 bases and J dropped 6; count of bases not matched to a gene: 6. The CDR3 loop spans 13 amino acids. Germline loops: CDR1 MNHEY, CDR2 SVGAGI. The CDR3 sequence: CASSMDRYDGYTF. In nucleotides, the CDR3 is TGTGCCAGCAGTATGGACAGGTACGATGGCTACACCTTC.

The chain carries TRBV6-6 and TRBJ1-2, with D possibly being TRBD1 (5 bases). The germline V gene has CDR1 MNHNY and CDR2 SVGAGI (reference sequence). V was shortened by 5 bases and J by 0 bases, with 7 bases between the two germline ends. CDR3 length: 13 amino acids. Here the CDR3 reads CASSPGANYGYTF. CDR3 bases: TGTGCCAGCAGTCCGGGGGCTAACTATGGCTACACCTTC.

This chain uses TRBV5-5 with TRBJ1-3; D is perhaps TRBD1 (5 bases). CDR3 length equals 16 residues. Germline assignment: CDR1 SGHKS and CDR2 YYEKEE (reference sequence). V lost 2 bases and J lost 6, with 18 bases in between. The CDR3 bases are TGTGCCAGCAGCTTAAATAGCAGGGTCGAACTAAACACCATATATTTT. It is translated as CASSLNSRVELNTIYF.

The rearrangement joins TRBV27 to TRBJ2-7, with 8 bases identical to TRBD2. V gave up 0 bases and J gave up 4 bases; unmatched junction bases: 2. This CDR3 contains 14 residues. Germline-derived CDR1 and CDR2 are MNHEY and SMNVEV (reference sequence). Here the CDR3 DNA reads TGTGCCAGCAGTTTATCCGGGAGGGGATACGAGCAGTACTTC. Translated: CASSLSGRGYEQYF.

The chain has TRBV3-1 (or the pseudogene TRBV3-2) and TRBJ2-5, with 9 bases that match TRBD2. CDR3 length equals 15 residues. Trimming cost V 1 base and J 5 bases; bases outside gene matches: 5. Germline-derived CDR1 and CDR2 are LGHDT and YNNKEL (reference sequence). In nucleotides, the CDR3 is TGTGCCAGCAGCCAAGTTAGCGGGAGCCACGAGACCCAGTACTTC. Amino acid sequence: CASSQVSGSHETQYF.